The 26 T cell receptor beta chains in this list originate from one sample, sequenced in a study of T-cell memory formation after mild COVID-19. TCRdb reprocessed the 5' RACE reads with MiXCR, giving one entry per CDR3 protein. The table records hundreds of thousands of distinct CDR3 sequences, 15% to 20% of them present only once. Sequencing used PBMCs or a T cell subset sorted from them (not recorded which). Every receptor here comes from a man aged 18 to 29 who had mild COVID-19 (a few samples of this study predate the infection). Cell type and time point are not known.

The chain links TRBV2 to TRBJ1-1; tentative D call: TRBD1 (5 bases). Trimming cost V 3 bases and J 3 bases, with 11 bases left between them. The CDR3 runs to 14 residues. Germline V gene lookup returns CDR1 SNHLY and CDR2 FYNNEI. The CDR3, as DNA: TGTGCCAGCAGTGAGGCAGGGCAGGACACTGAAGCTTTCTTT. This encodes CASSEAGQDTEAFF.

This clonotype was counted only a few times. This chain links TRBV20-1 with TRBJ2-7; TRBD1 might be the D (5 bases). Germline V lookup: CDR1 DFQATT, CDR2 SNEGSKA (reference sequence). This CDR3 is 14 amino acids long. The V end was cut by 1 base, the J end by 4 bases, with 14 bases between. The CDR3 DNA reads as TGCAGTGCTAGAGGACAGCATAGTAAGTACGAGCAGTACTTC. It translates to CSARGQHSKYEQYF.

This clonotype was seen only a few times. V gene TRBV14 combines with J gene TRBJ2-3, with 10 bases that match TRBD2. Germline V CDR1 and CDR2: SGHDN, FVKESK. V was clipped by 1 base and J by 7 bases; unmatched bases: 14. The CDR3 consists of 18 residues. CDR3 amino acids: CASSQGSGLADVKHTQYF. As DNA, the CDR3 is TGTGCCAGCAGCCAAGGGTCAGGACTAGCGGACGTCAAGCATACGCAGTATTTT.

There are many counts of this clonotype. V is TRBV7-9 and J is TRBJ2-1, with 15 bases aligning to TRBD2. Per germline, CDR1 SEHNR and CDR2 FQNEAQ (reference sequence). CDR3 size: 17 residues. Germline trimming cut 3 bases from V and 7 bases from J; bases unmatched to any gene: 7. The CDR3 region is CASSFGLAGGTGNEQFF. The CDR3 coding sequence is TGTGCCAGCAGCTTCGGACTAGCGGGGGGGACGGGAAATGAGCAGTTCTTC.

This clonotype turned up a few times. This chain uses TRBV28 with TRBJ2-3, with 10 bases identical to TRBD1. The length of the CDR3 is 16 residues. V trimming: 5 bases; J trimming: 0 bases; junction bases outside the gene matches: 5. Germline loops: CDR1 MDHEN, CDR2 SYDVKM. CDR3 sequence: CASSLSGQGSTDTQYF. CDR3 coding DNA: TGTGCCAGCAGTCTGTCGGGACAGGGGAGCACAGATACGCAGTATTTT.

This chain joins TRBV10-3 and TRBJ2-6; tentatively, D is TRBD1 (6 bases). The CDR3 totals 15 residues. Trimming pared 4 bases from V and 0 bases from J, leaving 7 bases between. The germline V gene has CDR1 ENHRY and CDR2 SYGVKD. The CDR3 DNA follows: TGTGCCATCAGTGGGACAGTCTCTGGGGCCAACGTCCTGACTTTC. It specifies CAISGTVSGANVLTF.

This chain uses TRBV7-9 with TRBJ1-5; D gene ambiguous. CDR1 and CDR2 (germline): SEHNR, FQNEAQ (reference sequence). The CDR3 consists of 14 residues. V lost 1 base to trimming and J lost 4 bases, with 8 bases between them. CDR3 sequence: CASSLEGRNQPQHF. CDR3 nucleotides: TGTGCCAGCAGCTTAGAGGGCAGGAATCAGCCCCAGCATTTT.

The chain joins TRBV7-9 to TRBJ2-7; D ambiguous. Between the trimmed V and J ends, which lost 5 bases and 6 bases, there was a span of 11 bases. There are 12 residues in the CDR3. From germline, CDR1 is SEHNR and CDR2 FQNEAQ (reference sequence). The DNA for the CDR3 is TGTGCCAGCAGCAAACAGACGATCGAGCAGTACTTC. Its translation is CASSKQTIEQYF.

A few counts support this clonotype. The chain uses TRBV20-1 and TRBJ2-7, with 7 bases lining up with TRBD2. The CDR3 runs 11 residues. Germline CDR1 is DFQATT and CDR2 is SNEGSKA (reference sequence). The CDR3 DNA is TGCAGACCGGGGGGATCCTACGAGCAGTACGTC. Protein product: CRPGGSYEQYV.

This clonotype was counted only a few times. The chain uses TRBV7-9 and TRBJ1-2; the match to TRBD1 covers 7 bases. Per the germline V gene, CDR1 is SEHNR and CDR2 is FQNEAQ (reference sequence). The CDR3 runs 17 residues. Germline trimming cut 4 bases from V and 8 bases from J; bases unmatched to any gene: 19. The CDR3 loop is CASSSRDSAGDRGGYTF. The CDR3 DNA is TGTGCCAGCAGCTCTAGGGACAGCGCTGGAGATAGGGGAGGCTACACCTTC.

This clonotype turned up a few times. The chain links TRBV28 to TRBJ2-7; tentatively, D is TRBD1 (7 bases). CDR3 length: 15 residues. CDR1 is MDHEN, CDR2 SYDVKM, per germline. Trimming removed 5 bases at V and 6 bases at J, with 20 bases between. CDR3 coding DNA: TGTGCCAGCAGTCGCTGGGTGTGGCAGGGGGGCGAGCAGTACGTC. It yields the protein CASSRWVWQGGEQYV.

This clonotype was observed many times. The chain combines TRBV5-1 with TRBJ2-5, with 8 bases lining up with TRBD1. From germline, CDR1 is SGHRS and CDR2 YFSETQ. The CDR3 loop spans 13 amino acids. The V and J ends lost 2 bases and 4 bases, in that order; junction bases with no gene match: 1. This chain's CDR3 is CASSFGTGETQYF. Here the CDR3 DNA reads TGCGCCAGCAGCTTTGGGACAGGAGAGACCCAGTACTTC.

There are a few counts of this clonotype. V is TRBV5-1 and J is TRBJ2-5; tentatively, D is TRBD1 or TRBD2 (5 bases each). This CDR3 spans 14 amino acids. Between the trimmed V and J ends, which lost 3 bases and 2 bases, there was a span of 11 bases. The germline CDR1 and CDR2 sequences are SGHRS and YFSETQ. This CDR3 reads CASSYAWGQETQYF. For the CDR3, the DNA is TGCGCCAGCAGCTACGCGTGGGGGCAAGAGACCCAGTACTTC.

At least ten counts were recorded for this clonotype. The chain uses TRBV4-1 and TRBJ2-3; TRBD1 agrees at 11 bases. CDR1 is MGHRA and CDR2 is YSYEKL in the germline V gene. J was trimmed by 1 base and V by 0 bases; bases with no gene match: 9. This CDR3 spans 19 amino acids. This CDR3 reads CASSQEPGQGVIGTDTQYF. Written as DNA, the CDR3 is TGCGCCAGCAGCCAAGAGCCGGGACAGGGGGTTATTGGCACAGATACGCAGTATTTT.

This clonotype was detected once. The chain joins TRBV6-5 to TRBJ1-5; 7 positions match TRBD1. The CDR3 extends over 16 amino acids. Germline V lookup: CDR1 MNHEY, CDR2 SVGAGI. The trim removed 4 bases at V and 2 bases at J, leaving 8 bases unmatched. The CDR3 DNA is TGTGCCAGCAGTTCCGGACAGGACGAACGCAATCAGCCCCAGCATTTT. Residues: CASSSGQDERNQPQHF.

This clonotype was counted only a few times. The V gene is TRBV29-1, the J gene TRBJ1-4; 7 bases map to TRBD1. With 6 bases clipped from V and 8 bases from J, the junction kept 15 bases outside the gene matches. The CDR3 length is 15 residues. Looked up from germline, CDR1 is SQVTM and CDR2 is ANQGSEA. The CDR3 sequence is CSVLRFDRAREKLFF. CDR3 DNA: TGCAGCGTCCTCCGATTTGACAGGGCGAGAGAAAAACTGTTTTTT.

The table lists this clonotype with a few counts. This sequence joins TRBV5-1 and TRBJ1-4, with D possibly TRBD1 on 5 matching bases. Per the germline V gene, CDR1 is SGHRS and CDR2 is YFSETQ. CDR3 length equals 15 residues. V was clipped by 0 bases and J by 7 bases, with 13 bases between them. CDR3 protein: CASSLGPGNGEKLFF. The CDR3 coding sequence is TGCGCCAGCAGCTTGGGTCCAGGGAACGGTGAAAAACTGTTTTTT.

This clonotype was seen a few times. The chain combines TRBV20-1 with TRBJ2-2; 7 bases agree with TRBD1. J lost 7 bases, V lost 5 bases, and 7 bases had no gene match. CDR3 length: 13 amino acids. Germline CDR1 DFQATT, CDR2 SNEGSKA (reference sequence). CDR3 nucleotide sequence: TGCAGTGCTCTATCAGGGGGTGACGGGGAGCTGTTTTTT. This translates into CSALSGGDGELFF.

V is TRBV9 and J is TRBJ2-1; TRBD2 agrees at 8 bases. Trimming at V came to 2 bases and at J to 8 bases, leaving 9 bases not matched to a gene. The CDR3 contains 15 residues. Per the germline V gene, CDR1 is SGDLS and CDR2 is YYNGEE. In DNA form, the CDR3 reads TGTGCCAGCAGCGTGGGACTAGGGGCACGCGATGAGCAGTTCTTC. Amino acids: CASSVGLGARDEQFF.

This clonotype was detected a few times. The chain is built from TRBV12-3 or TRBV12-4 and TRBJ2-1; 9 bases line up with TRBD1. The CDR3 covers 16 residues. The junction had 15 bases not matched to a gene; V was cut back by 6 bases and J by 9 bases. CDR3 coding DNA: TGTGCCAGCAGGTTAAACCGGGACAGGGATGGAGGTGAGCAGTTCTTC. This gives the protein CASRLNRDRDGGEQFF.

This chain uses TRBV6-5 with TRBJ2-7; D not certain. The CDR3 is 15 amino acids. Germline CDR1 reads MNHEY; CDR2 reads SVGAGI. V shed 0 bases and J shed 2 bases, with 11 bases lying between them. CDR3 DNA: TGTGCCAGCAGTTACTCCCTGTCTTCAGCCTACGAGCAGTACTTC. It is translated as CASSYSLSSAYEQYF.

The chain is built from TRBV7-3 and TRBJ1-2; a possible D gene is TRBD1 (5 bases). Germline V gene lookup returns CDR1 SGHTA and CDR2 FQGTGA. The CDR3 has 13 amino acids. V lost 2 bases and J lost 4, with 8 bases in between. This CDR3 reads CASSLLGGYGYTF. The DNA of the CDR3 is TGTGCCAGCAGCTTATTGGGGGGCTATGGCTACACCTTC.

This clonotype has only a few counts. The CDR3 here is CASSTSRTGDNYEQYF. The CDR3 nucleotides are TGTGCCAGCAGCACATCCCGGACAGGTGATAACTACGAGCAGTACTTC. The chain couples TRBV9 to TRBJ2-7, with 7 nucleotides matching TRBD1. V gave up 4 bases and J gave up 3 bases; unmatched junction bases: 13. Germline CDR1 SGDLS, CDR2 YYNGEE. This CDR3 has 16 residues. Looking up the rest from reference TRBV9 and TRBJ2-7 gives the full variable domain: DSGVTQTPKHLITATGQRVTLRCSPRSGDLSVYWYQQSLDQGLQFLIQYYNGEERAKGNILERFSAQQFPDLHSELNLSSLELGDSALYFCASSTSRTGDNYEQYFGPGTRLTVT.

A few counts support this clonotype. The rearrangement joins TRBV7-6 to TRBJ2-5, with 14 bases that match TRBD2. Per the germline V gene, CDR1 is SGHVS and CDR2 is FNYEAQ. This CDR3 comprises 17 residues. V lost 5 bases to trimming and J lost 6 bases; unmatched junction nucleotides: 11. CDR3 sequence reads: CASSGGGTSGGGKTQYF. The CDR3 nucleotides read TGTGCCAGCAGCGGAGGAGGGACTAGCGGGGGAGGGAAGACCCAGTACTTC.

The table lists this clonotype with many counts. This sequence joins TRBV7-6 and TRBJ2-2; no clear D gene. CDR3 length: 14 amino acids. Germline CDR1 reads SGHVS; CDR2 reads FNYEAQ. The V end was cut by 2 bases, the J end by 5 bases, with 9 bases between. CDR3: CASSLPSNTGELFF. In DNA, the CDR3 is TGTGCCAGCAGCTTACCCTCAAATACCGGGGAGCTGTTTTTT.

This clonotype was counted at least ten times. V and J are TRBV5-6 and TRBJ2-7, with D possibly being TRBD1 or TRBD2 (5 bases each). The CDR3 totals 14 residues. Between the trimmed V and J ends, which lost 3 bases and 5 bases, there was a span of 15 bases. CDR1 SGHDT and CDR2 YYEEEE come from the germline V gene. This CDR3 is CASSSLQGVDEQYV. The CDR3, as DNA: TGTGCCAGCAGCTCTCTTCAGGGAGTAGACGAGCAGTACGTC.